This T cell receptor beta chain was captured by sequencing in a study of control samples from healthy donors and cancer patients. Sequenced by immunoSEQ multiplex PCR; TCRdb stores in-frame clones only, minus some. The sample records roughly 100,000 clones, approximately 90% being singletons. V lost 2 bases and J lost 3, with 11 bases in between. The CDR3 extends over 15 amino acids. Germline loops: CDR1 MNHEY, CDR2 SMNVEV (reference sequence). Sequencing used PBMCs. The chain employs TRBV27 and TRBJ1-5; D may be TRBD1 (5 bases). The receptor comes from a man aged 60-69 years with lung cancer. The CDR3 sequence is CASSLMGRVNQPQHF. Here the CDR3 DNA reads TGTGCCAGCAGTTTAATGGGGCGGGTCAATCAGCCCCAGCATTTT.